This T cell receptor (beta chain) was recorded in a study of cytomegalovirus exposure and HLA in healthy donors. Study-wide results and caveats: The study listed under 200 cytomegalovirus-associated TCR beta chains. Rarity characterized most TCR sequences, yet some public TCRs appeared in many donors. A subsequent analysis found that TCR clusters from the first cohort also tended to co-occur in the approximately 110 validation repertoires, with approximately 95% of cluster scores above 0.

Using immunoSEQ multiplex PCR, the repertoire was profiled, and TCRdb retains in-frame clones only, with some absent. The sample has about 100,000 clones, approximately 94% seen once. V lost 5 bases to trimming and J lost 1 base; unmatched junction nucleotides: 9. The germline CDR1 and CDR2 sequences are SGHRS and YFSETQ. This CDR3 spans 17 amino acids. Note on this clone: Its antigen is unknown.

The material sequenced was PBMCs. The sequence was collected from a woman aged 18-30 years in good health and CMV-seronegative. The chain couples TRBV5-1 to TRBJ2-4, with 10 bases fitting TRBD2. The CDR3: CASSPKSGGDAKNIQYF. The DNA of the CDR3 is TGCGCCAGCAGTCCAAAAAGCGGGGGGGATGCCAAAAACATTCAGTACTTC.